This entry is about one T cell receptor (beta chain). Its antigen is undetermined. This specimen belongs to a study of OX40 agonist ivuxolimab in advanced cancers. Study-wide results and limits: Compared with others, partial responders at 0.1-3.0 mg/kg displayed clonal expansion among the lowest.

Between the trimmed V and J ends, which lost 4 bases and 7 bases, there was a span of 6 bases. CDR3 length: 11 amino acids. Germline CDR1 and CDR2: SGHDT and YYEEEE. Here immunoSEQ multiplex PCR was the method, and the copy in TCRdb shows in-frame clones only, minus some. The table lists tens of thousands of clones, 84% of them singletons. The sequences come from CD4+ or CD8+ T cells sorted from blood, collected in a trial of the OX40 agonist ivuxolimab. This chain links TRBV5-6 with TRBJ2-1; D gene uncertain. The receptor comes from an adult with an advanced solid tumor such as melanoma, head and neck, liver or kidney cancer. The CDR3 nucleotides are TGTGCCAGCAGCCTTTGGAATGAGCAGTTCTTC. Its protein is CASSLWNEQFF.